This T cell receptor (beta chain) stems from a study of shared clonotypes between healthy human individuals. This table comes from immunoSEQ multiplex PCR, and its TCRdb copy is limited to in-frame clones, with some not included. The table records some 500,000 clones, 95% to 96% of them present only once. The CDR3 is 15 residues long. Trimming took off 7 bases at V and 2 bases at J, with 18 bases between the two ends. CDR1 and CDR2 from the germline V gene are MNHNS and SASEGT. The rearrangement links TRBV6-1 to TRBJ2-7; no definite D call. Sequencing was carried out using naive CD4+ T cells sorted from blood. The subset was: CD45RA+ positively selected. The TCR sequence derives from a woman younger than 45 in good health. The CDR3 here is CASTAGSLKTYEQYF. CDR3 DNA: TGTGCCAGCACCGCCGGGTCTTTAAAAACCTACGAGCAGTACTTC.